These T cell receptor beta chains were read from a single sample in a study of blood T cells in healthy people across ages. TCRdb used MiXCR to reprocess the 5' RACE reads, holding one entry per CDR3 protein. This sample has over 300,000 distinct CDR3 sequences, with roughly half found just once. Specimen: blood. Receptors were obtained from a man aged 60 to 69 in good health. CDR3s include the opening cysteine and the closing phenylalanine or tryptophan. Fields, in order: J gene, CDR3 length, clone size, D gene, V gene, CDR3 protein, CDR3 DNA. A D gene is named only where the DNA matches it firmly. Size is omitted from some rows. Given values are once, few, many or a class for expanded clones.

J gene: TRBJ2-4
CDR3 length: 15
clone size: few
D gene: NA
V gene: TRBV11-2
CDR3 protein: CASSHTRDPKNIQYF
CDR3 DNA: TGTGCCAGCAGCCACACGAGGGATCCCAAAAACATTCAGTACTTC

J gene: TRBJ1-5
CDR3 length: 14
clone size: NA
D gene: NA
V gene: TRBV6-2/TRBV6-3
CDR3 protein: CATWEQPKVQPQHF
CDR3 DNA: TGTGCCACCTGGGAACAGCCGAAGGTTCAGCCCCAGCATTTT

J gene: TRBJ2-5
CDR3 length: 13
clone size: NA
D gene: NA
V gene: TRBV7-9
CDR3 protein: CASSFRVQETQYF
CDR3 DNA: TGTGCCAGCAGCTTCAGGGTCCAAGAGACCCAGTACTTC

J gene: TRBJ1-2
CDR3 length: 12
clone size: once
D gene: NA
V gene: TRBV12-3/TRBV12-4
CDR3 protein: CASSLGSRGYTF
CDR3 DNA: TGTGCCAGCAGTTTAGGAAGTCGTGGCTACACCTTC

J gene: TRBJ2-5
CDR3 length: 12
clone size: NA
D gene: NA
V gene: TRBV2
CDR3 protein: CASSEGPGTQYF
CDR3 DNA: TGTGCCAGCAGTGAAGGTCCGGGGACCCAGTACTTC

J gene: TRBJ2-1
CDR3 length: 14
clone size: NA
D gene: TRBD1
V gene: TRBV27
CDR3 protein: CASSTPTGSNEQFF
CDR3 DNA: TGTGCCAGCAGCACCCCGACAGGGTCGAATGAGCAGTTCTTC

J gene: TRBJ2-5
CDR3 length: 14
clone size: NA
D gene: TRBD1
V gene: TRBV7-2
CDR3 protein: CASSIGQGPTVQYF
CDR3 DNA: TGTGCCAGCAGTATAGGACAGGGGCCAACGGTCCAGTACTTC

J gene: TRBJ1-2
CDR3 length: 14
clone size: many
D gene: TRBD1
V gene: TRBV5-1
CDR3 protein: CASRPGGGEGGYTF
CDR3 DNA: TGCGCCAGCAGACCAGGGGGGGGCGAGGGTGGCTACACCTTC

J gene: TRBJ2-3
CDR3 length: 15
clone size: NA
D gene: TRBD1
V gene: TRBV6-5
CDR3 protein: CASSPRDRGHDTQYF
CDR3 DNA: TGTGCCAGCAGTCCCCGGGACAGGGGGCATGATACGCAGTATTTT

J gene: TRBJ1-1
CDR3 length: 15
clone size: NA
D gene: NA
V gene: TRBV29-1
CDR3 protein: CSVGKARGLNTEAFF
CDR3 DNA: TGCAGCGTTGGAAAGGCAAGGGGACTGAACACTGAAGCTTTCTTT

J gene: TRBJ2-4
CDR3 length: 16
clone size: few
D gene: NA
V gene: TRBV15
CDR3 protein: CATSRDMGLAKNIQYF
CDR3 DNA: TGTGCCACCAGCAGAGATATGGGACTGGCCAAAAACATTCAGTACTTC

J gene: TRBJ2-7
CDR3 length: 16
clone size: NA
D gene: TRBD2
V gene: TRBV5-1
CDR3 protein: CASSRERTSGNREQYF
CDR3 DNA: TGCGCCAGCAGCCGAGAAAGGACTAGCGGGAATCGCGAGCAGTACTTC

J gene: TRBJ2-7
CDR3 length: 19
clone size: NA
D gene: NA
V gene: TRBV6-2/TRBV6-3
CDR3 protein: CASSRTVQGLRSGSYEQYF
CDR3 DNA: TGTGCCAGCAGCCGCACGGTCCAGGGTCTGCGTTCTGGATCCTACGAGCAGTACTTC

J gene: TRBJ2-7
CDR3 length: 11
clone size: few
D gene: NA
V gene: TRBV20-1
CDR3 protein: CSAKQGYEQYF
CDR3 DNA: TGCAGTGCTAAACAGGGATACGAGCAGTACTTC

J gene: TRBJ2-5
CDR3 length: 14
clone size: NA
D gene: NA
V gene: TRBV29-1
CDR3 protein: CSVGAGVTQETQYF
CDR3 DNA: TGCAGCGTTGGAGCAGGGGTTACCCAAGAGACCCAGTACTTC

J gene: TRBJ2-2
CDR3 length: 16
clone size: NA
D gene: NA
V gene: TRBV4-3
CDR3 protein: CASSRSVGVDTGELFF
CDR3 DNA: TGCGCCAGCAGCCGGAGCGTTGGAGTAGACACCGGGGAGCTGTTTTTT

J gene: TRBJ1-2
CDR3 length: 11
clone size: many
D gene: NA
V gene: TRBV29-1
CDR3 protein: CSVDQGSGYTF
CDR3 DNA: TGCAGCGTGGATCAGGGATCTGGCTACACCTTC

J gene: TRBJ2-7
CDR3 length: 12
clone size: NA
D gene: NA
V gene: TRBV6-2/TRBV6-3
CDR3 protein: CASSFLGCEQYF
CDR3 DNA: TGTGCCAGCAGTTTTTTGGGGTGCGAGCAGTACTTC

J gene: TRBJ2-5
CDR3 length: 14
clone size: NA
D gene: NA
V gene: TRBV7-9
CDR3 protein: CASSSNLRSETQYF
CDR3 DNA: TGTGCCAGCAGCTCGAACCTTAGGAGTGAGACCCAGTACTTC

J gene: TRBJ2-3
CDR3 length: 15
clone size: NA
D gene: NA
V gene: TRBV20-1
CDR3 protein: CSARGGRQSTDTQYF
CDR3 DNA: TGCAGTGCTAGAGGGGGCCGACAAAGCACAGATACGCAGTATTTT

J gene: TRBJ2-5
CDR3 length: 15
clone size: few
D gene: NA
V gene: TRBV14
CDR3 protein: CASSHPARPQETQYF
CDR3 DNA: TGTGCCAGCAGCCATCCCGCACGGCCCCAAGAGACCCAGTACTTC

J gene: TRBJ2-1
CDR3 length: 14
clone size: once
D gene: TRBD2
V gene: TRBV6-1
CDR3 protein: CASIETSGRGEQFF
CDR3 DNA: TGTGCCAGCATTGAGACTAGCGGGAGGGGTGAGCAGTTCTTC

J gene: TRBJ2-2
CDR3 length: 14
clone size: NA
D gene: TRBD1
V gene: TRBV7-7
CDR3 protein: CASSPTGGTGELFF
CDR3 DNA: TGTGCTAGCAGCCCGACAGGGGGGACCGGGGAGCTGTTTTTT

J gene: TRBJ2-1
CDR3 length: 16
clone size: few
D gene: TRBD2
V gene: TRBV3-1
CDR3 protein: CASSQGLAGPYNEQFF
CDR3 DNA: TGTGCCAGCAGCCAGGGACTAGCGGGTCCCTACAATGAGCAGTTCTTC

J gene: TRBJ1-5
CDR3 length: 13
clone size: once
D gene: TRBD1
V gene: TRBV10-3
CDR3 protein: CAINDRGDQPQHF
CDR3 DNA: TGTGCCATCAACGACAGGGGGGATCAGCCCCAGCATTTT

J gene: TRBJ2-3
CDR3 length: 15
clone size: NA
D gene: NA
V gene: TRBV7-9
CDR3 protein: CAGSLVQGISVAQYF
CDR3 DNA: TGTGCCGGTAGCTTAGTCCAGGGAATTTCGGTCGCGCAGTATTTT

J gene: TRBJ2-4
CDR3 length: 13
clone size: NA
D gene: NA
V gene: TRBV6-1
CDR3 protein: CASSEGAGMIQYF
CDR3 DNA: TGTGCCAGCAGTGAAGGGGCGGGTATGATTCAGTACTTC

J gene: TRBJ1-2
CDR3 length: 12
clone size: once
D gene: TRBD1
V gene: TRBV29-1
CDR3 protein: CSARTGYYGYTF
CDR3 DNA: TGCAGCGCTCGGACAGGGTACTATGGCTACACCTTC

J gene: TRBJ2-7
CDR3 length: 16
clone size: NA
D gene: NA
V gene: TRBV6-6
CDR3 protein: CASSYSQPTDSYEQYF
CDR3 DNA: TGTGCCAGCAGTTACTCCCAGCCGACAGACTCCTACGAGCAGTACTTC

J gene: TRBJ1-6
CDR3 length: 13
clone size: NA
D gene: NA
V gene: TRBV20-1
CDR3 protein: CSARDPHGTPLHF
CDR3 DNA: TGCAGTGCTAGAGACCCCCACGGGACACCCCTCCACTTT

J gene: TRBJ2-5
CDR3 length: 16
clone size: NA
D gene: NA
V gene: TRBV5-1
CDR3 protein: CASSLEGHGLQETQYF
CDR3 DNA: TGCGCCAGCAGCTTGGAGGGGCATGGACTGCAAGAGACCCAGTACTTC

J gene: TRBJ1-1
CDR3 length: 13
clone size: many
D gene: NA
V gene: TRBV28
CDR3 protein: CASSLGRGTEAFF
CDR3 DNA: TGTGCCAGCAGCCTAGGGCGAGGAACTGAAGCTTTCTTT

J gene: TRBJ1-2
CDR3 length: 16
clone size: many
D gene: TRBD1
V gene: TRBV18
CDR3 protein: CASSLKQTVTGGRFTF
CDR3 DNA: TGTGCCAGCTCACTGAAACAGACGGTTACAGGGGGCAGATTCACCTTC

J gene: TRBJ2-7
CDR3 length: 16
clone size: NA
D gene: TRBD2
V gene: TRBV28
CDR3 protein: CASSLGTSGSLIEQYF
CDR3 DNA: TGTGCCAGCAGTTTAGGGACTAGCGGGAGTCTCATCGAGCAGTACTTC

J gene: TRBJ2-7
CDR3 length: 15
clone size: few
D gene: TRBD2
V gene: TRBV3-1
CDR3 protein: CASSQPSGAAYEQYF
CDR3 DNA: TGTGCCAGCAGCCAACCTAGCGGGGCTGCGTACGAGCAGTACTTC

J gene: TRBJ2-3
CDR3 length: 13
clone size: NA
D gene: NA
V gene: TRBV20-1
CDR3 protein: CSAGDPGLDTQYF
CDR3 DNA: TGCAGTGCTGGAGACCCTGGGCTTGATACGCAATATTTT

J gene: TRBJ2-5
CDR3 length: 16
clone size: NA
D gene: TRBD2
V gene: TRBV3-1
CDR3 protein: CASSPRLAGGAETQYF
CDR3 DNA: TGTGCCAGCAGCCCCCGCTTAGCGGGGGGAGCAGAGACCCAGTACTTC